This TCR beta chain was profiled in a study of cytomegalovirus exposure and HLA in healthy donors. In the study overall: Assignment to the Caucasian-associated ancestry cluster applied to more than 75% of the approximately 420 genotyped donors.

Between the trimmed V and J ends, which lost 4 bases and 7 bases, there was a span of 14 bases. Germline CDR1 LGHNT, CDR2 FRNRAP. The CDR3 is 14 residues long. Note on this clone: Its antigen is still unknown.

Vbeta (60) and Jbeta (13) primers were used in the PCR. The assay was immunoSEQ multiplex PCR, and TCRdb's table has in-frame clones only and misses some. The data hold around 140,000 clones, with over 75% observed a single time. The study, taken as a whole, reports: Several of the most significant clusters were apparently associated with common viral pathogens in a later analysis. On later analysis, the bulk of CMV-associated TCR beta chains appeared to be HLA-restricted. Rare TCR sequences predominated, though certain public TCRs were found in many donors.

V is TRBV12-5 and J is TRBJ2-1; D possibly corresponds to TRBD1 (5 bases). The sequence derives from a woman aged 25 to 39 in good health and CMV-seronegative. Input material: PBMCs. Written as DNA, the CDR3 is TGTGCTAGTGGTTCCTACAGGTCTCGTAATGAGCAGTTCTTC. This gives the protein CASGSYRSRNEQFF.